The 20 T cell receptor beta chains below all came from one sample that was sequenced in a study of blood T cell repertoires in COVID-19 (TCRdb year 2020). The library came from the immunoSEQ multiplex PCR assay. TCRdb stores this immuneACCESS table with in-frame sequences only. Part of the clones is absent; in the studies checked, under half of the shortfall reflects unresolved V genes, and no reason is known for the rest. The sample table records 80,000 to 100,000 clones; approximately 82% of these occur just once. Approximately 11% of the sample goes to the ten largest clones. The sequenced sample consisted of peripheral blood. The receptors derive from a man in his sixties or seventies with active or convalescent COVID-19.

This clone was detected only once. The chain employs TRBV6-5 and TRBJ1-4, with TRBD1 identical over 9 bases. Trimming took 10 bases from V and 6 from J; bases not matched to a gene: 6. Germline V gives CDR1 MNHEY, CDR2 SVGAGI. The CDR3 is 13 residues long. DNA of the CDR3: TGTGCCATCCGGGACAGGGTTGATGAAAAACTGTTTTTT. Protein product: CAIRDRVDEKLFF.

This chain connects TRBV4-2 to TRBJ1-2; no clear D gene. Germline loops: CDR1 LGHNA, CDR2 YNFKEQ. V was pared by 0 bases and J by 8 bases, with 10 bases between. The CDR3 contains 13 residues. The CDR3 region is CASSQDSRYGYTF. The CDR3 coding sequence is TGTGCCAGCAGCCAAGATTCCAGGTACGGCTACACCTTC.

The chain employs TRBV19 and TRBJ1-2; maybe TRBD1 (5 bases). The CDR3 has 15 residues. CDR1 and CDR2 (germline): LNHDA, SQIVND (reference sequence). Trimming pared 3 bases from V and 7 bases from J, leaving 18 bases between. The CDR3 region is CASSISPGTAVGYTF. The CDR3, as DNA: TGTGCCAGTAGTATCTCCCCTGGGACTGCCGTTGGCTACACCTTC.

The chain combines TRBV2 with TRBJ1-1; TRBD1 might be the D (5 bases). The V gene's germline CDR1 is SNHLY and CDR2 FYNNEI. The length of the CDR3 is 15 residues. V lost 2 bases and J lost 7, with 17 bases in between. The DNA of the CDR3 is TGTGCCAGCAGTGAACCTTTTTCGGCGGGGGTTGAAGCTTTCTTT. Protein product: CASSEPFSAGVEAFF. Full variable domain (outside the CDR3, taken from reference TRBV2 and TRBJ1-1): EPEVTQTPSHQVTQMGQEVILRCVPISNHLYFYWYRQILGQKVEFLVSFYNNEISEKSEIFDDQFSVERPDGSNFTLKIRSTKLEDSAMYFCASSEPFSAGVEAFFGQGTRLTVV.

This CDR3 reads CAWSGPGGADTQYF. The CDR3 bases are TGTGCCTGGAGTGGTCCCGGGGGGGCGGATACGCAGTATTTT. The chain recombines TRBV30 with TRBJ2-3, with 8 bases aligning to TRBD2. The CDR3 contains 14 residues. After removal of 1 base from V and 6 bases from J, the junction contained 6 bases not matched to a gene. Germline V gene lookup returns CDR1 GTSNPN and CDR2 SVGIG (reference sequence). Full variable domain (missing parts from reference TRBV30 and TRBJ2-3): SQTIHQWPATLVQPVGSPLSLECTVEGTSNPNLYWYRQAAGRGLQLLFYSVGIGQISSEVPQNLSASRPQDRQFILSSKKLLLSDSGFYLCAWSGPGGADTQYFGPGTRLTVL.

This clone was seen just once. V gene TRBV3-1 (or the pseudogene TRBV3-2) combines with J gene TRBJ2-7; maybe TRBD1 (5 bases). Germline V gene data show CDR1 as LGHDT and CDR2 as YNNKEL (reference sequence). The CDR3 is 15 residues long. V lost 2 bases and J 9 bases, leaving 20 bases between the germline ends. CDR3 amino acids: CASSQKAGPLLGQYF. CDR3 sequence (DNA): TGTGCCAGCAGCCAAAAGGCAGGGCCCCTTTTGGGGCAGTACTTC.

The CDR3 is CASSQEGAGFHGYTF. Written as DNA, the CDR3 is TGTGCCAGCAGCCAAGAAGGGGCAGGGTTTCATGGCTACACCTTC. The chain couples TRBV4-2 to TRBJ1-2; a weak D match, TRBD1 (5 bases). CDR1 and CDR2 from the germline V gene are LGHNA and YNFKEQ. The length of the CDR3 is 15 residues. The V end was cut by 0 bases, the J end by 6 bases, with 14 bases between.

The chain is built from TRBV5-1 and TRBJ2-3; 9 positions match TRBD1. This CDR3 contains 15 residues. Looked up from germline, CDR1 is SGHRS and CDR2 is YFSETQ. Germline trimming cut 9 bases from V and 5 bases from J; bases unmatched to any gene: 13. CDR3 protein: CATHEGDRAEDTQYF. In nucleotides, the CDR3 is TGCGCCACGCACGAAGGGGACAGGGCGGAAGATACGCAGTATTTT.

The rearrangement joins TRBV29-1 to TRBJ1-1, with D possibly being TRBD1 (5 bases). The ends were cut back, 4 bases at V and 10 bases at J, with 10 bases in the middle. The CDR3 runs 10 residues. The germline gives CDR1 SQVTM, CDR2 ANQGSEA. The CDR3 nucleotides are TGCAGCGTTGGCTCAGGGTTAGCTTTCTTT. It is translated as CSVGSGLAFF.

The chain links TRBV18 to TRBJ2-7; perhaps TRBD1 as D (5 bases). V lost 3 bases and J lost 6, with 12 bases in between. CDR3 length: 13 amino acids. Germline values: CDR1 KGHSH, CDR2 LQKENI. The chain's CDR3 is CASSPYPQGEQYF. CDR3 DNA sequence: TGTGCCAGCTCACCTTATCCCCAGGGCGAGCAGTACTTC.

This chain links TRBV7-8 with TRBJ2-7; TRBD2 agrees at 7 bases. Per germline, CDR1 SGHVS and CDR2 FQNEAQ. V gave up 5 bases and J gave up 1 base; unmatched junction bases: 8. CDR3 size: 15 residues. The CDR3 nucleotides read TGTGCCAGCAGCCCCACCGGGGGGTCGTCCTACGAGCAGTACTTC. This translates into CASSPTGGSSYEQYF.

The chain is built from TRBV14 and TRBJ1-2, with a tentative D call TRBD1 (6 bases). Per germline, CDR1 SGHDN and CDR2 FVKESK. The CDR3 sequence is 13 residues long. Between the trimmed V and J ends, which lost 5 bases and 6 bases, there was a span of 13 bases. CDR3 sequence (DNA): TGTGCCAGCAGCGAACAGGGAGTAGATGGCTACACCTTC. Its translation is CASSEQGVDGYTF.

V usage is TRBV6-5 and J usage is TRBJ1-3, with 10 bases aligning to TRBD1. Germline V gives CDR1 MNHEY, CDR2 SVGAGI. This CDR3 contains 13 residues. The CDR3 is CGSGQGTGNTIYF. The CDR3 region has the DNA TGTGGTTCGGGACAGGGGACTGGAAACACCATATATTTT.

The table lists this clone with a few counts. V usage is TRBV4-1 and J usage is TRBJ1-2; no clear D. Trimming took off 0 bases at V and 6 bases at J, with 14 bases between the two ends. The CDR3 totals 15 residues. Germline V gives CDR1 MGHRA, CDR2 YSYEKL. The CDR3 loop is CASSQDLPGSNGYTF. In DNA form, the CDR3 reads TGCGCCAGCAGCCAAGATCTCCCAGGTTCGAATGGCTACACCTTC.

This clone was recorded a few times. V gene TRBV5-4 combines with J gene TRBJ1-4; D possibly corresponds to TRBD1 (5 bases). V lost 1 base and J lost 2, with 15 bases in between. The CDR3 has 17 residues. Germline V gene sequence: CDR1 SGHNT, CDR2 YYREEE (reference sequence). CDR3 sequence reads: CASSLRLTGGTNEKLFF. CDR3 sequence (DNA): TGTGCCAGCAGCTTGCGCCTTACAGGAGGGACTAATGAAAAACTGTTTTTT.

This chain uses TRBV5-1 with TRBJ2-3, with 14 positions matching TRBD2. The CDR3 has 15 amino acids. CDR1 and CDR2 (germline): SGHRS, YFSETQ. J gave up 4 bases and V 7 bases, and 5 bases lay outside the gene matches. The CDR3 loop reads CASSPGLAGADTQYF. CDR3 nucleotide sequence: TGCGCCAGCTCCCCGGGACTAGCGGGGGCAGATACGCAGTATTTT.

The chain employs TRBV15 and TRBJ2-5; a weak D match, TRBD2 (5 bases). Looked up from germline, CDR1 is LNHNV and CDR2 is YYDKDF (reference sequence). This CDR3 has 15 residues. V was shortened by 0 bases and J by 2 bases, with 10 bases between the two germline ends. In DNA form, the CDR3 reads TGTGCCACCAGCAGAGATCCGGGGAAGCAAGAGACCCAGTACTTC. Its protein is CATSRDPGKQETQYF.

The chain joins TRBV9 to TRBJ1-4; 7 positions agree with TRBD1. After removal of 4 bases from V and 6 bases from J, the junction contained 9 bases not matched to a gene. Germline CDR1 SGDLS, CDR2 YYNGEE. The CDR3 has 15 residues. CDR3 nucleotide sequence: TGTGCCAGCAGCCAGGGGGTGGCGGTCGATGAAAAACTGTTTTTT. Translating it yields CASSQGVAVDEKLFF. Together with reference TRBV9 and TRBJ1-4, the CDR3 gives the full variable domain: DSGVTQTPKHLITATGQRVTLRCSPRSGDLSVYWYQQSLDQGLQFLIQYYNGEERAKGNILERFSAQQFPDLHSELNLSSLELGDSALYFCASSQGVAVDEKLFFGSGTQLSVL.

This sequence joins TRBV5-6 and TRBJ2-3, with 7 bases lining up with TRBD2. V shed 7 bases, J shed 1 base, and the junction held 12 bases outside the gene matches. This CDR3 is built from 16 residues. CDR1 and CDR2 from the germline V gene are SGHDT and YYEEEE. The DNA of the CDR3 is TGTGCCAGCTCTAAACGCCTTCGGGGGGGCACAGATACGCAGTATTTT. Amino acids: CASSKRLRGGTDTQYF. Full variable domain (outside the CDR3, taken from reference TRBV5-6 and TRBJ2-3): DAGVTQSPTHLIKTRGQQVTLRCSPKSGHDTVSWYQQALGQGPQFIFQYYEEEERQRGNFPDRFSGHQFPNYSSELNVNALLLGDSALYLCASSKRLRGGTDTQYFGPGTRLTVL.

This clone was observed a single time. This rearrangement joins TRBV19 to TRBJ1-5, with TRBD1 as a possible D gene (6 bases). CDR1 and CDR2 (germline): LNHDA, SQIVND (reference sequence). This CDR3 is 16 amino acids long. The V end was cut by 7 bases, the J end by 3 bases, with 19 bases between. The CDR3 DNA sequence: TGTGCCAGTAAGCCGCTGACAGGAAGGACCAATCAGCCCCAGCATTTT. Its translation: CASKPLTGRTNQPQHF.